This note documents a single T cell receptor (beta chain) sequence. The sample comes from a study of blood T cells in healthy people across ages. Study-level information: The template switching approach captured approximately one barcoded beta molecule for every two T cells.

Germline CDR1 SEHNR, CDR2 FQNEAQ (reference sequence). The ends were cut back, 10 bases at V and 0 bases at J, with 16 bases in the middle. This CDR3 comprises 14 residues. Together with a sample-barcoded 5' primer, a J-beta primer mix was included in a second PCR lasting 7 to 11 cycles. TCRdb reanalysed the 5' RACE reads using MiXCR and keeps one entry per CDR3 protein. The data contain 780,000 or so distinct CDR3 sequences, approximately 55% of them singletons. Specimen: blood. This chain connects TRBV7-9 to TRBJ2-7, with D possibly being TRBD2 (5 bases). This TCR derives from a man at least 80 years old in good health. CDR3 sequence (DNA): TGTGCCACCGCGGCTAGCAGCTACTCCTACGAGCAGTACTTC. It is translated as CATAASSYSYEQYF.